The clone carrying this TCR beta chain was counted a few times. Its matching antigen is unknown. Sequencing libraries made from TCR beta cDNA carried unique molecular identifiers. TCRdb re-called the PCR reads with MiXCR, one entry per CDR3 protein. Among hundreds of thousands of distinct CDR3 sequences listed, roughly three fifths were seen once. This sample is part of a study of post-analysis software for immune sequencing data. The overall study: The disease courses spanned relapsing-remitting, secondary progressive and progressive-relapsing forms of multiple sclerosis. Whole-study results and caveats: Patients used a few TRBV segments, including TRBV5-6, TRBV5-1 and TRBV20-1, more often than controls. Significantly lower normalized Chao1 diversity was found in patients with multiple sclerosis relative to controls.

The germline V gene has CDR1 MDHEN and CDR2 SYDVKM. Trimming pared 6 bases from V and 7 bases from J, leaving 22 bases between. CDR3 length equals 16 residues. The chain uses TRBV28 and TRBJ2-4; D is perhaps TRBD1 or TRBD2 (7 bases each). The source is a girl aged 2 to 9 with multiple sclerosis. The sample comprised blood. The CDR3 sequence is CASSVAVQGRGNIQYF. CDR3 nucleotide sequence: TGTGCCAGCAGCGTGGCGGTACAGGGGCGGGGGAACATTCAGTACTTC.